Presented here are 3 T cell receptor beta chains from one specimen sequenced in a study of control samples from healthy donors and cancer patients. The protocol was immunoSEQ multiplex PCR, while the TCRdb copy is restricted to in-frame clones and leaves out a portion. The data show about 250,000 clones, with more than 65% seen just once and less than 15% held by the top ten. Sequenced sample: PBMCs. The receptors shown here come from an older woman with lung cancer.

The rearrangement uses TRBV10-2 and TRBJ1-2, with 9 bases matching TRBD1. The V segment lost 0 bases and the J segment 12 bases; nucleotides outside the gene matches: 8. Germline CDR1 is WSHSY and CDR2 is SAAADI. The CDR3 runs 14 residues. The CDR3: CASSESIGDRVNTF. The CDR3 coding sequence is TGCGCCAGCAGTGAGTCGATCGGGGACAGGGTTAACACCTTC.

The V call is TRBV11-2, the J call TRBJ1-3, with D hard to call. The CDR3 has 13 residues. V was clipped by 5 bases and J by 2 bases, with 7 bases between them. Germline values: CDR1 SGHAT, CDR2 FQNNGV. The CDR3 nucleotides read TGTGCCAGCAGCCCCGAGCCTGGAAACACCATATATTTT. Amino acids: CASSPEPGNTIYF.

The chain recombines TRBV5-6 with TRBJ1-2, with D possibly matching TRBD1 (5 bases). Per the germline V gene, CDR1 is SGHDT and CDR2 is YYEEEE. Trimming shortened V by 3 bases and J by 2 bases, and 8 bases separated the two germline ends. CDR3 length: 13 residues. CDR3 sequence: CASSSQGNYGYTF. The CDR3 coding sequence is TGTGCCAGCAGCTCCCAGGGAAACTATGGCTACACCTTC.